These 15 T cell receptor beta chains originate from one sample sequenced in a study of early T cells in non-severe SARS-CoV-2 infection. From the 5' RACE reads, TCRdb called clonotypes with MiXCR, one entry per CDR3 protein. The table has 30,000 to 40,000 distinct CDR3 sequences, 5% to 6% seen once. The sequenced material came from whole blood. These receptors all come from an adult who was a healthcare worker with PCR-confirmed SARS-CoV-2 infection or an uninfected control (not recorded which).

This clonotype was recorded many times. Written as DNA, the CDR3 is TGTGCCATCAGGGGGGTGGAGACTGAAGCTTTCTTT. Its translation is CAIRGVETEAFF. The rearrangement joins TRBV10-3 to TRBJ1-1; maybe TRBD1 (5 bases). V dropped 6 bases and J dropped 5 bases, with 10 bases sitting between them. Germline V gene lookup returns CDR1 ENHRY and CDR2 SYGVKD. There are 12 residues in the CDR3.

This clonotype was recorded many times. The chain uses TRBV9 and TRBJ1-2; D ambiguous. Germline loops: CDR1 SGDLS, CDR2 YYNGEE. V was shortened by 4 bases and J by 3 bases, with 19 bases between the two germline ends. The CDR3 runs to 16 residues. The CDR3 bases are TGTGCCAGCAGCCCCCGGCCCTCTCCCCGCTACTATGGCTACACCTTC. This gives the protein CASSPRPSPRYYGYTF.

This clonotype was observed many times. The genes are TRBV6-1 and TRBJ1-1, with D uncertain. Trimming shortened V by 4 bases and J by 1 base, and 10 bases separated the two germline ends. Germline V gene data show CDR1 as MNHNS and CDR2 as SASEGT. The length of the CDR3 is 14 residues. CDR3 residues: CASSVMQPNTEAFF. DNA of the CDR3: TGTGCCAGCAGTGTTATGCAGCCGAACACTGAAGCTTTCTTT.

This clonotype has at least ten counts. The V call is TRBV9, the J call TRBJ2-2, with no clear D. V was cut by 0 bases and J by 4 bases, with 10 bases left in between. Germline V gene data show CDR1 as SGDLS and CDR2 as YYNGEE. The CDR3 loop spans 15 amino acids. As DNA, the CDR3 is TGTGCCAGCAGCGTAGCGACCGGGCCCACCGGGGAGCTGTTTTTT. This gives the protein CASSVATGPTGELFF. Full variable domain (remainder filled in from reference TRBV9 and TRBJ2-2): DSGVTQTPKHLITATGQRVTLRCSPRSGDLSVYWYQQSLDQGLQFLIQYYNGEERAKGNILERFSAQQFPDLHSELNLSSLELGDSALYFCASSVATGPTGELFFGEGSRLTVL.

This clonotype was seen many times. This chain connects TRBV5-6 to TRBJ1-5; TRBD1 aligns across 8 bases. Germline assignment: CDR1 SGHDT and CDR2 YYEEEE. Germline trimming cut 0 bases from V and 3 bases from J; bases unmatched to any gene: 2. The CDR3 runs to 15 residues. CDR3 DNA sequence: TGTGCCAGCAGCTTGGGGACAGGGAACAATCAGCCCCAGCATTTT. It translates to CASSLGTGNNQPQHF.

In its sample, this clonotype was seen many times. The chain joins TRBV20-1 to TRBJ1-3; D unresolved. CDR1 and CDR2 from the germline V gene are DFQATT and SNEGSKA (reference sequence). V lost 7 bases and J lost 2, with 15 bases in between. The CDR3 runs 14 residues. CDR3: CSVLSYLTGNTIYF. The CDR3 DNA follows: TGCAGTGTACTAAGCTATTTGACTGGAAACACCATATATTTT.

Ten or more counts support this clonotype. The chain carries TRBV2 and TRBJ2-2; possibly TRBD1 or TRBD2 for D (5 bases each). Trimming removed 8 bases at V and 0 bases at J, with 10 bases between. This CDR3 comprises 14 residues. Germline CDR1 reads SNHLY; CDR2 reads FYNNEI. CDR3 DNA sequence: TGTGCCAGCGTCAAGGGACCGAACACCGGGGAGCTGTTTTTT. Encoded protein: CASVKGPNTGELFF.

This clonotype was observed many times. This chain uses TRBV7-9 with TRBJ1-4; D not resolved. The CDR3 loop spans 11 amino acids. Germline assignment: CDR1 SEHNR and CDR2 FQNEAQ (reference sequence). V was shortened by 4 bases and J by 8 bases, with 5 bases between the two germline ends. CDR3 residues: CASSYGEKLFF. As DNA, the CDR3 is TGTGCCAGCAGCTACGGGGAAAAACTGTTTTTT.

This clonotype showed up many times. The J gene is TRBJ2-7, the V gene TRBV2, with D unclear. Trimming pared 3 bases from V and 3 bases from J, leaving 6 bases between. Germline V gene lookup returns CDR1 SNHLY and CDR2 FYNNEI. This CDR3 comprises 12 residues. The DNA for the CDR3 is TGTGCCAGCAGTGAGGCCAGCTACGAGCAGTACTTC. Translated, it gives CASSEASYEQYF.

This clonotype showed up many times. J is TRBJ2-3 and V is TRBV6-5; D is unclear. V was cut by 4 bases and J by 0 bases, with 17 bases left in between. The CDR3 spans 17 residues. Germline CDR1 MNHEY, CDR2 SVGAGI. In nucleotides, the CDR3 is TGTGCCAGCAGTTTACGAGTGTTGACGGCTAGCACAGATACGCAGTATTTT. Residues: CASSLRVLTASTDTQYF.

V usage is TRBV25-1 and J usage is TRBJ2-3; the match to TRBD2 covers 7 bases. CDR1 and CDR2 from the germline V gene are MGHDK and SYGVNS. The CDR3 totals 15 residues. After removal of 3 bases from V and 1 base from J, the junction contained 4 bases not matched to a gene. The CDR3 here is CASSEGGSRTDTQYF. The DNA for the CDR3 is TGTGCCAGCAGTGAGGGGGGGTCCCGCACAGATACGCAGTATTTT.

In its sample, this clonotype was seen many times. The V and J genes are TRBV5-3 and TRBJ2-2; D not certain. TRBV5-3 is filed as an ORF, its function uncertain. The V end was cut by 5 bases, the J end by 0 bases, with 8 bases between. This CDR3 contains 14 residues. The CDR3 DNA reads TGTGCCAGAAGTACCACGGCGAACACCGGGGAGCTGTTTTTT. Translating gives CARSTTANTGELFF.

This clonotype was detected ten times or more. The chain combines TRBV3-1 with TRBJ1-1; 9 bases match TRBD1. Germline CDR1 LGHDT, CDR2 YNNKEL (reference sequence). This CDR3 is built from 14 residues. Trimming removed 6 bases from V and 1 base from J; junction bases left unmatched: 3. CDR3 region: CASSRDRENTEAFF. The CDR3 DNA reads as TGTGCCAGCAGTCGGGACAGGGAGAACACTGAAGCTTTCTTT. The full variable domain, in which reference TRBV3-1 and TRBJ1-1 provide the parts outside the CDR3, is DTAVSQTPKYLVTQMGNDKSIKCEQNLGHDTMYWYKQDSKKFLKIMFSYNNKELIINETVPNRFSPKSPDKAHLNLHINSLELGDSAVYFCASSRDRENTEAFFGQGTRLTVV.

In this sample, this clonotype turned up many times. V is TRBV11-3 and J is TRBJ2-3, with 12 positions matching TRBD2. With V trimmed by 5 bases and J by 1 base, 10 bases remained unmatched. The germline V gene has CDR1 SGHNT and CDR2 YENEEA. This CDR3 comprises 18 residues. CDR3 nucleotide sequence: TGTGCCAGCAGCCCCACTAGCGGGGGGCGCCTTGGCACAGATACGCAGTATTTT. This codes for CASSPTSGGRLGTDTQYF.

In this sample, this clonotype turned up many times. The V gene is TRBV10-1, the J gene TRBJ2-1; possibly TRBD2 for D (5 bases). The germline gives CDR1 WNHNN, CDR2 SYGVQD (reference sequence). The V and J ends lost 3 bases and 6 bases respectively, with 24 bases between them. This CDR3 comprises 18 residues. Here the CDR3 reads CASSEGLPGAGTSNEQFF. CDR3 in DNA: TGCGCCAGCAGTGAAGGCCTTCCGGGCGCAGGAACTAGCAATGAGCAGTTCTTC.